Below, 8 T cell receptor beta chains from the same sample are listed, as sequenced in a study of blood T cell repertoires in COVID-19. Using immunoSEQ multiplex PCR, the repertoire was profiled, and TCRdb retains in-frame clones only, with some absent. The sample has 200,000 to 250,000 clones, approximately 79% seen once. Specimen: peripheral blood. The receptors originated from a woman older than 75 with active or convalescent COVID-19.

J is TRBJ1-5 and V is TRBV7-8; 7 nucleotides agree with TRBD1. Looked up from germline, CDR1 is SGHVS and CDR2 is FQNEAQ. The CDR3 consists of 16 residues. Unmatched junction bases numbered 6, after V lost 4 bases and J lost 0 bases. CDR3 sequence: CASSSEQGYSNQPQHF. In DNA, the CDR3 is TGTGCCAGCAGCTCCGAACAGGGGTATAGCAATCAGCCCCAGCATTTT.

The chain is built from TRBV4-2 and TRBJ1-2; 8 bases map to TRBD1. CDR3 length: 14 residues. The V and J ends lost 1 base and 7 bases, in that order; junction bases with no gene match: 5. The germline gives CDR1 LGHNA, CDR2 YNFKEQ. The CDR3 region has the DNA TGTGCCAGCAGCCAAGGGGACAGGTTGGGTGGCTACACCTTC. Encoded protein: CASSQGDRLGGYTF.

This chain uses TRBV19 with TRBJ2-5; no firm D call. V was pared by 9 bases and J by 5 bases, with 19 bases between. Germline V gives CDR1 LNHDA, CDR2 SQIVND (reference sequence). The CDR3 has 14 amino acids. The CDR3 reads CASAQFSFGETQYF. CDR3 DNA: TGTGCCAGCGCCCAGTTTTCGTTCGGGGAGACCCAGTACTTC.

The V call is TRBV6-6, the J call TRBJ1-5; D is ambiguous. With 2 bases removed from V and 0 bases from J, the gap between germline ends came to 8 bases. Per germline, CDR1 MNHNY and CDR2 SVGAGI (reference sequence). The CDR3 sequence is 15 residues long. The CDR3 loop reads CASSYGQSSNQPQHF. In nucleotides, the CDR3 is TGTGCCAGCAGTTACGGGCAGAGTAGCAATCAGCCCCAGCATTTT.

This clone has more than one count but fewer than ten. Written as DNA, the CDR3 is TGTGCCAGTCAGACAGGGGTTGTTTCCTACGAGCAGTACTTC. Translated: CASQTGVVSYEQYF. The chain carries TRBV2 and TRBJ2-7; 8 nucleotides match TRBD1. With V trimmed by 9 bases and J by 1 base, 8 bases remained unmatched. The germline CDR1 and CDR2 sequences are SNHLY and FYNNEI. The CDR3 has 14 amino acids.

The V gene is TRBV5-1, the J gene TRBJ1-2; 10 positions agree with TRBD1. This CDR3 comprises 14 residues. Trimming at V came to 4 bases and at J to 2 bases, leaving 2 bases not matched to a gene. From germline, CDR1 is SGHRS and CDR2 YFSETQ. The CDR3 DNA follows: TGCGCCAGCAGCCCGACAGGGGGCAACTATGGCTACACCTTC. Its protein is CASSPTGGNYGYTF. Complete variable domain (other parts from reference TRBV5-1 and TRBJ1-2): KAGVTQTPRYLIKTRGQQVTLSCSPISGHRSVSWYQQTPGQGLQFLFEYFSETQRNKGNFPGRFSGRQFSNSRSEMNVSTLELGDSALYLCASSPTGGNYGYTFGSGTRLTVV.

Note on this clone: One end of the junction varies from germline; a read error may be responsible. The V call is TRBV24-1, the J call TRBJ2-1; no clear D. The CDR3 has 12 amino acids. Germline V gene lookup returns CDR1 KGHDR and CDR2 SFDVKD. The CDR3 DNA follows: TGTGCCACCAGTGATAGCTACCATGAGCAGTTCTTC. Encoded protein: CATSDSYHEQFF.

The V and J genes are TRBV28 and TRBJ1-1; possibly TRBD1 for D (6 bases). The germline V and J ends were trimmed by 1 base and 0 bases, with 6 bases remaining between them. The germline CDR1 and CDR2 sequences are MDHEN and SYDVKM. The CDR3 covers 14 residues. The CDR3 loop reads CASSLSGVNTEAFF. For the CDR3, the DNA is TGTGCCAGCAGTTTATCAGGGGTGAACACTGAAGCTTTCTTT.